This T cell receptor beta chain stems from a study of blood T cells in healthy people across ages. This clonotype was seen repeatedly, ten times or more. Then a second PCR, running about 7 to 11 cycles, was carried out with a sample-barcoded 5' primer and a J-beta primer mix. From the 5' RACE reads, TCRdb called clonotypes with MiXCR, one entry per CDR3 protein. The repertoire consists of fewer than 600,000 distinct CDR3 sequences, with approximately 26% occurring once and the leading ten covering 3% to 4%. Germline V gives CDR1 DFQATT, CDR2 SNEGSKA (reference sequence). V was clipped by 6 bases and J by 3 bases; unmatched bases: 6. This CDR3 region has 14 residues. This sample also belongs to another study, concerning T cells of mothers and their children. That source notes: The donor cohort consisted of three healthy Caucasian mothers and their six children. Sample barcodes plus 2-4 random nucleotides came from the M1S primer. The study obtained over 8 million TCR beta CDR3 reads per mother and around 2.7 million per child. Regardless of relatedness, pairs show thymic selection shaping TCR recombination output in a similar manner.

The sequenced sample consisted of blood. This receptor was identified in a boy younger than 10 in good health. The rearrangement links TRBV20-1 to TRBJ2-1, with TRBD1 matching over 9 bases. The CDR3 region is CSAPDRGSYNEQFF. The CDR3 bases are TGCAGTGCCCCGGACAGGGGAAGCTACAATGAGCAGTTCTTC.